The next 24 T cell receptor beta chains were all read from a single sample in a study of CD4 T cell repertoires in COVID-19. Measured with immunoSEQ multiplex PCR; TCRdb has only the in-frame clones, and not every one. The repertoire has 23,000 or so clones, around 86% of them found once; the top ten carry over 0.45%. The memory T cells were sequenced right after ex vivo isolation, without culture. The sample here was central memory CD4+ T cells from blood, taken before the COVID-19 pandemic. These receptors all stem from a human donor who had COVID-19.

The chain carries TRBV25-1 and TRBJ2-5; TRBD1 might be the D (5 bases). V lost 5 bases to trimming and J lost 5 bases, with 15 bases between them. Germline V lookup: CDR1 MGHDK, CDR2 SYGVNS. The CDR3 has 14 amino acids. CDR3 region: CASSKFQGGETQYF. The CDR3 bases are TGTGCCAGCAGTAAATTCCAGGGTGGGGAGACCCAGTACTTC.

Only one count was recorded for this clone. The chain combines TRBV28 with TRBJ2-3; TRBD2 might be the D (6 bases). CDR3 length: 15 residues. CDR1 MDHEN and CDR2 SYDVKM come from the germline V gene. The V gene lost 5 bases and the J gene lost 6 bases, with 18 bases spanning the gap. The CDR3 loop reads CASSPPLAPWDTQYF. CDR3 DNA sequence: TGTGCCAGCAGTCCTCCACTAGCCCCATGGGATACGCAGTATTTT.

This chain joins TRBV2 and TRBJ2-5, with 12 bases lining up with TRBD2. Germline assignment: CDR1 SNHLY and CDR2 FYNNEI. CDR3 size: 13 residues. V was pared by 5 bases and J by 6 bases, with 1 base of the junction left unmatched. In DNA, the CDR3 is TGTGCCAGCAGTACTAGCGGGGGGCAGACCCAGTACTTC. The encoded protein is CASSTSGGQTQYF.

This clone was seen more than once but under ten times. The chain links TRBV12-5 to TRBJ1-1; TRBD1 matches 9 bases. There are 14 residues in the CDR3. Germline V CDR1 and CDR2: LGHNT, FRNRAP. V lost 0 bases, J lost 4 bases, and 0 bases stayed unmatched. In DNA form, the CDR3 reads TGTGCTAGTGGTTTGGTGACAGGGGGCACTGAAGCTTTCTTT. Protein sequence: CASGLVTGGTEAFF.

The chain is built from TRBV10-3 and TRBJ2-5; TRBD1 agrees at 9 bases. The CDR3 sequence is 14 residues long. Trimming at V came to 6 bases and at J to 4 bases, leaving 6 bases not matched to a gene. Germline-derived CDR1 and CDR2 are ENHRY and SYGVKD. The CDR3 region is CAIREDRGGETQYF. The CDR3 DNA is TGTGCCATCAGGGAGGACAGGGGCGGAGAGACCCAGTACTTC.

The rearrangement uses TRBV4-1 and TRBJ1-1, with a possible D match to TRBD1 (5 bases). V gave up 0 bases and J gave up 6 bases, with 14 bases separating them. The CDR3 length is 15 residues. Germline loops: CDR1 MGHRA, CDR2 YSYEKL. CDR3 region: CASSQDQRGLAEAFF. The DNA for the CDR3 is TGCGCCAGCAGCCAAGATCAAAGGGGATTAGCTGAAGCTTTCTTT.

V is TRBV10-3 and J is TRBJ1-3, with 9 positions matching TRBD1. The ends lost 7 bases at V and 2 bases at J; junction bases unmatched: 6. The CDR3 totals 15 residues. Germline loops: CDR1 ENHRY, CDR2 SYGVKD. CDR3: CAITEDRGTGNTIYF. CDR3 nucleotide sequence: TGTGCCATCACTGAAGACAGGGGGACTGGAAACACCATATATTTT.

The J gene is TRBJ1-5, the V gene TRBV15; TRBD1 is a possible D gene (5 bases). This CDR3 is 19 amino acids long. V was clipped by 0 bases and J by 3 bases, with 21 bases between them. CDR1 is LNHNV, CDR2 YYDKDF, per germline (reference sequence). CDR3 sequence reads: CATSRDGFQGTKVNQPQHF. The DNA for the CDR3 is TGTGCCACCAGCAGAGATGGATTCCAGGGTACGAAAGTCAATCAGCCCCAGCATTTT.

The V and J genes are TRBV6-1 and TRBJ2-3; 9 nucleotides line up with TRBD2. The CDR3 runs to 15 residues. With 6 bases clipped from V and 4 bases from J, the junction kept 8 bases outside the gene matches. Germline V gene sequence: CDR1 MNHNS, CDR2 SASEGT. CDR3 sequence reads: CASRGASGEADTQYF. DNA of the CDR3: TGTGCCAGCAGGGGCGCTAGCGGGGAGGCAGATACGCAGTATTTT.

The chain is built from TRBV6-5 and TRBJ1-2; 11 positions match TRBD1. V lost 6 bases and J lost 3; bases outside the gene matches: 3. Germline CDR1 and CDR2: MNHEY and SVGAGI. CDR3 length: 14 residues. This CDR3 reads CASRGTGGDYGYTF. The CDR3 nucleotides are TGTGCCAGCAGGGGGACAGGGGGAGACTATGGCTACACCTTC.

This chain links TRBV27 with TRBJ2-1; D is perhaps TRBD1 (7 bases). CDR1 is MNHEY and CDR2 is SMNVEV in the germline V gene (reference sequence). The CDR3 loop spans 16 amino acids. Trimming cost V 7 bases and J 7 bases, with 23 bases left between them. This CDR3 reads CASTSRRGAVTNEQFF. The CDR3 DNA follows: TGTGCCAGCACCTCCCGCAGGGGGGCCGTTACAAATGAGCAGTTCTTC.

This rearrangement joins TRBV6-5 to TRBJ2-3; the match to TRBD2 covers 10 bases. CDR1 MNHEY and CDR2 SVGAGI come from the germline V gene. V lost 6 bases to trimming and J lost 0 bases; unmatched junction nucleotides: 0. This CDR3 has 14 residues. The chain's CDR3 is CASRTSGSTDTQYF. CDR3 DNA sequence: TGTGCCAGCAGGACTAGCGGGAGCACAGATACGCAGTATTTT.

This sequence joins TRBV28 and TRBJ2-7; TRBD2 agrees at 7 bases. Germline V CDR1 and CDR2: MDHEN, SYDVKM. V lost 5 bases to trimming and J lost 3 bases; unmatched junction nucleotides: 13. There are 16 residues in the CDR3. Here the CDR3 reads CASSPSQGRVNYEQYF. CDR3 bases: TGTGCCAGCAGTCCGTCCCAAGGGAGGGTGAACTACGAGCAGTACTTC.

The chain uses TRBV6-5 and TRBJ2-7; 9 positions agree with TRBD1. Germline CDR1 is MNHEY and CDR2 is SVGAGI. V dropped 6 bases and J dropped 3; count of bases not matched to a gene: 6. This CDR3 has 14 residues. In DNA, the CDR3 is TGTGCCAGCAGACCGGGACAGGGAGTCTACGAGCAGTACTTC. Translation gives CASRPGQGVYEQYF.

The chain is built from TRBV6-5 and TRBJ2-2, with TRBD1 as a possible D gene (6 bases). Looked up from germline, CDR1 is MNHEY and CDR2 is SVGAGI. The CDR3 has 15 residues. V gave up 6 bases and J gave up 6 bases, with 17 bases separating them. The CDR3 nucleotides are TGTGCCAGCAGATCAGGGGCCTTGGGGGCCGGGGAGCTGTTTTTT. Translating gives CASRSGALGAGELFF.

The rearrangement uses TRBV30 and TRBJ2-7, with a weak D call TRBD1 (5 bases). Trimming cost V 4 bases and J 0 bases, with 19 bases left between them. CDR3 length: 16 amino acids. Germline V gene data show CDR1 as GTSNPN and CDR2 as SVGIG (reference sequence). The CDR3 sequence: CAWNSPPTVSSYEQYF. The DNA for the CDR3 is TGTGCCTGGAACTCCCCCCCGACAGTGAGCTCCTACGAGCAGTACTTC. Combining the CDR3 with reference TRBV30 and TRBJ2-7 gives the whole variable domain SQTIHQWPATLVQPVGSPLSLECTVEGTSNPNLYWYRQAAGRGLQLLFYSVGIGQISSEVPQNLSASRPQDRQFILSSKKLLLSDSGFYLCAWNSPPTVSSYEQYFGPGTRLTVT.

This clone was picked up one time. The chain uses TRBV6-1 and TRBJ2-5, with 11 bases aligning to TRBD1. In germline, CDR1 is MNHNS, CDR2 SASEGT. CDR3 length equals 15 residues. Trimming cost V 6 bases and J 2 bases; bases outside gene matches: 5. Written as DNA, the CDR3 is TGTGCCAGCAGCCCCGGGACAGGGGGTCAAGAGACCCAGTACTTC. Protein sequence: CASSPGTGGQETQYF.

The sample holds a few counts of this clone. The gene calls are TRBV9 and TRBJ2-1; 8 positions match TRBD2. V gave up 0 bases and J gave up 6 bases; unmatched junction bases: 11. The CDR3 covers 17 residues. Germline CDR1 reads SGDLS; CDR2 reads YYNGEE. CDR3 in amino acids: CASSVDPGGRTGNEQFF. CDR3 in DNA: TGTGCCAGCAGCGTAGATCCCGGCGGGAGGACGGGCAATGAGCAGTTCTTC.

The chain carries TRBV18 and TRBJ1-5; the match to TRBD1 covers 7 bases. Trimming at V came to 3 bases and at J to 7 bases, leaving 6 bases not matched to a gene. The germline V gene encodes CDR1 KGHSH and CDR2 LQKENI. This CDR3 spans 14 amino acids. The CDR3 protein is CASSPTGDGQPQHF. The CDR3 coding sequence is TGTGCCAGCTCACCCACAGGGGATGGGCAGCCCCAGCATTTT.

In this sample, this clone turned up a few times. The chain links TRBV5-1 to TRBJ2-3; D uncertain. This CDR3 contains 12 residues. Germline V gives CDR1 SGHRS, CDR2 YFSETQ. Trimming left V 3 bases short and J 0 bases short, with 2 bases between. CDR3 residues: CASSSSTDTQYF. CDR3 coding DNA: TGCGCCAGCAGCTCGAGCACAGATACGCAGTATTTT.

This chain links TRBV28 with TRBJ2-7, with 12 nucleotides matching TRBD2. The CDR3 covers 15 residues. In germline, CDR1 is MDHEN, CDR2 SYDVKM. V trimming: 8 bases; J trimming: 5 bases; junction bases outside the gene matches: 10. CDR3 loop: CASGFLAGGPNEQYF. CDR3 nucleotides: TGTGCCAGCGGATTCCTAGCGGGAGGGCCTAACGAGCAGTACTTC.

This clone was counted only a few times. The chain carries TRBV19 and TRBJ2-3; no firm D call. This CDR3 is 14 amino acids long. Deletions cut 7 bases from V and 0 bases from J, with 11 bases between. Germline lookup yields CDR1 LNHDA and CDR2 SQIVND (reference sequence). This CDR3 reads CASNPLSSTDTQYF. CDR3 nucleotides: TGTGCCAGTAATCCCCTTTCCAGCACAGATACGCAGTATTTT.

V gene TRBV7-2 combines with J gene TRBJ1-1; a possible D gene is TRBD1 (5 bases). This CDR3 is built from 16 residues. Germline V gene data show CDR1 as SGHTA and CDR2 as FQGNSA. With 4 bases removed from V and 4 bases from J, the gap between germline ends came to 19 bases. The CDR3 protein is CASSSQGWGRGTEAFF. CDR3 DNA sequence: TGTGCCAGCAGCTCCCAGGGTTGGGGAAGGGGCACTGAAGCTTTCTTT.

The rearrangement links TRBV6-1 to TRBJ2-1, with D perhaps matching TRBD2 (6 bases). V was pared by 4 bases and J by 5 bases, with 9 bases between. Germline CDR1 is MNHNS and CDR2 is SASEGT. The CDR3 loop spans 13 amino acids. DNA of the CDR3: TGTGCCAGCAGTGTCAGGGAGGACAATGAGCAGTTCTTC. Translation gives CASSVREDNEQFF.